The clone carrying this TCR beta chain was observed a few times. A J-beta primer mix and a sample-barcoded 5' primer were used in a second PCR of about 7 to 11 cycles. MiXCR, applied by TCRdb to the 5' RACE reads, yields one record per CDR3 protein. The sample has about 730,000 distinct CDR3 sequences, 43% seen once. The data originate from a study of blood T cells in healthy people across ages. The CDR3 extends over 17 amino acids. V was trimmed by 0 bases and J by 1 base, leaving 16 bases between them. The germline gives CDR1 SGHRS, CDR2 YFSETQ. This sequence was found in a woman in her sixties or seventies in good health. Specimen: blood. This chain uses TRBV5-1 with TRBJ2-5, with D perhaps being TRBD1 or TRBD2 (5 bases each). The CDR3 sequence is CASSLDGAFGAQETQYF. In DNA, the CDR3 is TGCGCCAGCAGCTTGGACGGGGCATTCGGGGCCCAAGAGACCCAGTACTTC.